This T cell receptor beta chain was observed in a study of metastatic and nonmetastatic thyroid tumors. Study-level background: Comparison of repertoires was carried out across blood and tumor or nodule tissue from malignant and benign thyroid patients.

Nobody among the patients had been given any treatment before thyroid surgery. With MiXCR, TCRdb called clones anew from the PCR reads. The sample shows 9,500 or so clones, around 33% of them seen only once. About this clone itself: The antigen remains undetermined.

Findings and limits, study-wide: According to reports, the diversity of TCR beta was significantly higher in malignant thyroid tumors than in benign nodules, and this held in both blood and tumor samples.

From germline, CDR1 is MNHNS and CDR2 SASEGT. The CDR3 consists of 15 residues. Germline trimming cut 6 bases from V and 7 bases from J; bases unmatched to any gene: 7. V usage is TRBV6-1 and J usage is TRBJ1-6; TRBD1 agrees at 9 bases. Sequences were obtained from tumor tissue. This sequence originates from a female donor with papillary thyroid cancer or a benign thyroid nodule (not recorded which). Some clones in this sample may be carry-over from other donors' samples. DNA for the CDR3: TGTGCCAGCAGCCCCGGACAGGGGACGAATTCACCCCTCCACTTT. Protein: CASSPGQGTNSPLHF.